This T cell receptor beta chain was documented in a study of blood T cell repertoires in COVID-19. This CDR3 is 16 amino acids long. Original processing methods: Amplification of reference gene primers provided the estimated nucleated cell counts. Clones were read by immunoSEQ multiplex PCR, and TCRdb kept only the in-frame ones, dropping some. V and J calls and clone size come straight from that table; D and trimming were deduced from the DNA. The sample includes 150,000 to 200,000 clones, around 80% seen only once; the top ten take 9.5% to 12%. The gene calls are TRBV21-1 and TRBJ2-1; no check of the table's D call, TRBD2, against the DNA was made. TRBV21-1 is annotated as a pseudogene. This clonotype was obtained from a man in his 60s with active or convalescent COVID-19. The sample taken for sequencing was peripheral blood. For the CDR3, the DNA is TGTGCCAGCAGCAAATCAACTAGCTGGGGACCATGGGAGCAGTTCTTC. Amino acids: CASSKSTSWGPWEQFF.